This T cell receptor beta chain was sequenced in a study of healthy donors' naive CD4 and CD8 T cells. Study observations and caveats: Bulk sequencing left alpha and beta chains unpaired. CDR3 charge plus V and J genes appeared to account for approximately 13% of CD4/CD8 variance.

Comment on this clonotype: Its antigen is as yet unknown.

V lost 0 bases to trimming and J lost 4 bases, with 6 bases between them. CDR3 length: 13 residues. The germline V gene has CDR1 MGHRA and CDR2 YSYEKL. Starting from around 470 ng of total RNA, TCR libraries were made with linear amplification. In the authors' methods: Sequencing covered 70,000 to 95,000 rearranged alpha-chain transcripts across about five healthy donors. One entry per CDR3 protein, called by TCRdb with MiXCR from the reads. Here the V and J calls rest on TCRdb's processing, not on the authors' analysis. In the table there are about 180,000 distinct CDR3 sequences, over 60% of which are singletons.

The V call is TRBV4-1, the J call TRBJ1-1; weak D call: TRBD1 (5 bases). Sequenced sample: naive CD4+ and CD8+ T cells sorted from blood, pooled from several donors. This receptor was identified in a pool of human donors in good health; the sample pools cells from several healthy donors. CDR3 DNA: TGCGCCAGCAGCCAAGATGGGGCCACTGAAGCTTTCTTT. Protein: CASSQDGATEAFF.